This T cell receptor beta chain was sequenced during a study of blood T cell repertoires in COVID-19. The data were produced by immunoSEQ multiplex PCR, yet TCRdb's version contains in-frame clones alone and is incomplete. The data hold about 140,000 clones, with about 80% observed a single time. The CDR3 totals 16 residues. Trimming left V 3 bases short and J 2 bases short, with 16 bases between. Germline V gene data show CDR1 as LNHDA and CDR2 as SQIVND (reference sequence). This TCR came from a human donor in a cohort sampled during active COVID-19. The V gene is TRBV19, the J gene TRBJ1-1; no clear D gene. What was sequenced was peripheral blood. CDR3 DNA: TGTGCCAGTAGTATCCGTGAAGCCGGAGCAAACACTGAAGCTTTCTTT. Translation: CASSIREAGANTEAFF. The full variable domain, completed using reference TRBV19 and TRBJ1-1, is DGGITQSPKYLFRKEGQNVTLSCEQNLNHDAMYWYRQDPGQGLRLIYYSQIVNDFQKGDIAEGYSVSREKKESFPLTVTSAQKNPTAFYLCASSIREAGANTEAFFGQGTRLTVV.